This T cell receptor (beta chain) was identified during a study of OX40 agonist ivuxolimab in advanced cancers. The wider study: Earlier treatment with anti-PD-1, anti-PD-L1 or anti-CTLA-4 was permitted, and less than 50% had received some. Study-level findings and limits: No determination was made of the antigen specificity of the expanded peripheral T cells. It was also the case that some nonresponders had low normalized T-cell clonal expansion.

As regards this clone: No antigen is known for it.

The protocol was immunoSEQ multiplex PCR, while the TCRdb copy is restricted to in-frame clones and leaves out a portion. Of some 97,000 clones in the sample, 90% were seen once. CDR3 length: 15 amino acids. Germline lookup yields CDR1 ENHRY and CDR2 SYGVKD. Autoimmune disease history or systemic immunosuppression meant exclusion. The rearrangement uses TRBV10-3 and TRBJ2-5; 11 bases agree with TRBD2. The end of the DNA aligns better with TRBJ2-7, so the J call may be wrong. This TCR was recovered from an adult with an advanced solid tumor such as melanoma, head and neck, liver or kidney cancer. The sample consisted of CD4+ or CD8+ T cells sorted from blood, taken in a trial of the OX40 agonist ivuxolimab. CDR3 sequence (DNA): TGTGCCATCAGTGGGATAGCGGGAGGGGTGTACGAGCAGTACTTC. Its translation: CAISGIAGGVYEQYF.